The 7 T cell receptor beta chains presented below share a single source sample, sequenced in a study of chemoradiotherapy in HPV16-positive cancers. Sequencing used immunoSEQ multiplex PCR; TCRdb keeps in-frame clones, though not all of them. The repertoire holds 9,500 to 15,000 clones, with approximately 90% as singletons. Here the sequenced sample was blood, taken from a patient who underwent chemoradiotherapy. These receptors all come from a human donor with HPV-associated anogenital cancer.

V and J are TRBV19 and TRBJ1-2; 7 positions match TRBD1. V lost 5 bases, J lost 5 bases, and 8 bases stayed unmatched. The CDR3 is 14 amino acids. Germline CDR1 and CDR2: LNHDA and SQIVND (reference sequence). This chain's CDR3 is CASSSNTGVYGYTF. The CDR3 DNA is TGTGCCAGTAGTTCTAATACAGGGGTATATGGCTACACCTTC.

The chain links TRBV7-9 to TRBJ1-2; no definite D call. This CDR3 contains 15 residues. Trimming shortened V by 3 bases and J by 6 bases, and 17 bases separated the two germline ends. Germline lookup yields CDR1 SEHNR and CDR2 FQNEAQ (reference sequence). This chain's CDR3 is CASSFSGLQSHGYTF. CDR3 DNA: TGTGCCAGCAGCTTCTCGGGATTACAATCCCATGGCTACACCTTC.

The DNA for the CDR3 is TGTGCCAGCAGCTTGGAGGGACAGGGGGCTCGTTTGAGTGAGCAGTTCTTC. It specifies CASSLEGQGARLSEQFF. The chain joins TRBV5-4 to TRBJ2-1; TRBD1 aligns across 12 bases. The CDR3 contains 17 residues. With 0 bases clipped from V and 9 bases from J, the junction kept 10 bases outside the gene matches. From germline, CDR1 is SGHNT and CDR2 YYREEE (reference sequence).

This chain uses TRBV4-3 with TRBJ2-7, with 13 bases that match TRBD2. The V gene end was trimmed by 2 bases and the J gene end by 0 bases; junction bases not matched to a gene: 7. The CDR3 contains 18 residues. CDR1 LGHNA and CDR2 YSLEER come from the germline V gene. CDR3 protein: CASSQPTSGGRSSYEQYF. The DNA of the CDR3 is TGCGCCAGCAGCCAACCGACTAGCGGGGGGAGAAGCTCCTACGAGCAGTACTTC.

V usage is TRBV4-3 and J usage is TRBJ2-7; 9 nucleotides agree with TRBD1. Trimming took 5 bases from V and 0 from J; bases not matched to a gene: 11. Germline V gene lookup returns CDR1 LGHNA and CDR2 YSLEER. The CDR3 covers 17 residues. The CDR3, as DNA: TGCGCCAGCAGCAAAGGCCATCTGGACAGGGGCTCCTACGAGCAGTACTTC. Its protein product is CASSKGHLDRGSYEQYF.

This clone appeared once. The chain recombines TRBV7-5 with TRBJ1-5; whether TRBD1, the table's D call, matches the DNA was not checked. TRBV7-5 is assigned pseudogene status. The CDR3 is 15 amino acids. This CDR3 reads CARSPRTEVNQPQHF. The CDR3 DNA reads TGTGCCAGAAGCCCTAGGACAGAGGTCAATCAGCCCCAGCATTTT.

This CDR3 is CASSPGEISGNTIYF. The CDR3 DNA follows: TGCGCCAGCAGCCCAGGAGAGATCTCTGGAAACACCATATATTTT. The V call is TRBV5-1, the J call TRBJ1-3; no clear D gene. Germline CDR1 reads SGHRS; CDR2 reads YFSETQ. Trimming cost V 4 bases and J 0 bases, with 11 bases left between them. The CDR3 runs 15 residues.